This is a list of T cell receptor beta chains from one sample in a study of early T cells in non-severe SARS-CoV-2 infection. Each CDR3 protein is one row after TCRdb ran MiXCR on the 5' RACE reads. The sample contains some 29,000 distinct CDR3 sequences, about 6.1% of which appear only once. The sample taken for sequencing was whole blood. The receptors here all came from an adult who was a healthcare worker with PCR-confirmed SARS-CoV-2 infection or an uninfected control (not recorded which). Both conserved end residues are part of each CDR3. Not every row has a clone size; where given, it reads once, few, many or a size class.

CAISDGPRGHPPYEQYF | TRBV10-3 | many | TRBJ2-7
CASSFTLNNNEQFF | TRBV28 | many | TRBJ2-1
CASGLKDQPLRKNTQYF | TRBV6-2/TRBV6-3 | - | TRBJ2-3
CASSQAWTANYGYTF | TRBV3-1 | many | TRBJ1-2
CASSLSVRLAGDSDEQFF | TRBV4-2 | - | TRBJ2-1
CASSFGGRTEAFF | TRBV5-1 | many | TRBJ1-1
CASSFQEVTSTDTQYF | TRBV13 | many | TRBJ2-3
CASSLEAGRFKTQYF | TRBV7-6 | - | TRBJ2-5
CASPRGTSGGSQPNVPYEQYF | TRBV19 | many | TRBJ2-7
CSVTGYTEAFF | TRBV29-1 | few | TRBJ1-1
CASSQYLGADNQPQHF | TRBV5-8 | many | TRBJ1-5
CASSLDWAGEAFF | TRBV11-3 | many | TRBJ1-1
CASSPGLAGGPLDEQFF | TRBV18 | many | TRBJ2-1
CASSYLRQVPLNTEAFF | TRBV6-5 | many | TRBJ1-1
CASSLQGTNEKLFF | TRBV5-1 | - | TRBJ1-4
CASSSGQGLADTQYF | TRBV7-2 | few | TRBJ2-3
CASSEIPSGRGRYTEAFF | TRBV10-2 | few | TRBJ1-1
CASSFSGSGANVLTF | TRBV12-3/TRBV12-4 | many | TRBJ2-6
CASRLGLVAGELFF | TRBV4-1 | many | TRBJ2-2
CATSREIQGNYEQYF | TRBV15 | many | TRBJ2-7
CASSQDLSPGYAYEQYF | TRBV14 | many | TRBJ2-7
CASSPRTGGETQYF | TRBV5-5 | - | TRBJ2-5
CSTLHRGAYNEQFF | TRBV29-1 | many | TRBJ2-1
CASRISGGASDTQYF | TRBV7-2 | few | TRBJ2-3
CASSFVSGGFFSYEQYF | TRBV5-1 | few | TRBJ2-7
CASNLGMLNTEAFF | TRBV5-8 | many | TRBJ1-1
CASSADGYTEAFF | TRBV6-6 | many | TRBJ1-1
CASSPVSAEQYF | TRBV28 | many | TRBJ2-7
CASSQENTSPGLVVSRDTQYF | TRBV4-2 | medium-sized | TRBJ2-3
CASSLGAVNTEAFF | TRBV7-8 | many | TRBJ1-1
CASSEAGRGTESNF | TRBV2 | - | TRBJ2-7
CASRASSYEQYF | TRBV6-5 | many | TRBJ2-7
CASSPVPGQGNMNTEAFF | TRBV6-2/TRBV6-3 | many | TRBJ1-1
CAISGGPVYNEQFF | TRBV10-3 | - | TRBJ2-1
CASSHRWTGLGPQHF | TRBV21-1 | few | TRBJ1-5
CASSQDPGTSSREQFF | TRBV4-1 | many | TRBJ2-1
CASSASRGRGPYNEQFF | TRBV10-1 | few | TRBJ2-1
CASSLALGADTQYF | TRBV7-2 | - | TRBJ2-3
CSVGGSRGQGNNEQFF | TRBV29-1 | many | TRBJ2-1
CASSTGTQGEKLFF | TRBV2 | few | TRBJ1-4
CASSQGQYSGANVLTF | TRBV3-1 | few | TRBJ2-6
CASSQNREEAYTEAFF | TRBV18 | many | TRBJ1-1
CASLTGTEAFF | TRBV27 | many | TRBJ1-1
CASRVNSNYEQYF | TRBV6-1 | many | TRBJ2-7
CASSPYSLAQETQYF | TRBV4-2 | - | TRBJ2-5
CASSPIGQPYGYTF | TRBV7-2 | - | TRBJ1-2
CASSLRFDVSSQPQHF | TRBV6-5 | many | TRBJ1-5